This T cell receptor (beta chain) originates from a study of beta chain features in type 1 diabetes. Study-level points and caveats: Among all four CD4+ subsets, Type 1 diabetes patients had TCRB CDR3s that were moderately but significantly shorter.

A heparinised blood draw that averaged about 116 mL was obtained once from each donor. V was clipped by 6 bases and J by 3 bases, with 12 bases between them. The CDR3 spans 14 residues. Germline CDR1 reads LNHDA; CDR2 reads SQIVND (reference sequence). Expressed TCRB transcripts got sequenced, as all isolated RNA was reverse transcribed. Naive, central memory and regulatory T cell samples yielded around 3.5 million reads on average. Only in-frame clones appear in the TCRdb table, and some are missing; sequencing was by immunoSEQ multiplex PCR. The sample yields a few hundred thousand clones, 8.5% to 10% seen once. Details on this clone: Its antigen is not identified.

The chain couples TRBV19 to TRBJ1-5, with D hard to call. Sequenced: central memory CD4+ T cells from blood. The receptor's source is a young man with type 1 diabetes. The CDR3 coding sequence is TGTGCCAGTAGCGAGCAGACAATCAATCAGCCCCAGCATTTT. Encoded protein: CASSEQTINQPQHF.